Listed below are T cell receptor beta chains from one sample, sequenced in a study of kidney transplant recipient with SARS-CoV-2 infection. TCRdb re-analysed the reads in MiXCR, keeping a single row per CDR3 protein. The table records fewer than 250,000 distinct CDR3 sequences, around 26% of them present only once. The source was a blood sample, collected at baseline and on roughly day 120 from a kidney transplant recipient. The source of these receptors is a male patient between 25 and 39 years old who had COVID-19 and was a kidney transplant recipient. The graft donor may have contributed some T cells. CDR3s include the opening cysteine and the closing phenylalanine or tryptophan. A D gene is named only where the DNA matches it firmly. The listing skips clone size in some rows; elsewhere it reads once, few, many or a size class.

size | J | V | D | CDR3 | DNA
many | TRBJ2-7 | TRBV5-1 | . | CASSFNRAGDEQYF | TGCGCCAGCAGCTTTAACAGGGCCGGCGACGAGCAGTACTTC
many | TRBJ1-2 | TRBV13 | . | CASSLGTTGAYYGYTF | TGTGCCAGCAGCTTGGGGACTACGGGGGCCTACTATGGCTACACCTTC
few | TRBJ1-1 | TRBV4-2 | TRBD1 | CASSSGRGPEAFF | TGTGCCAGCAGCTCTGGCAGGGGGCCTGAAGCTTTCTTT
many | TRBJ1-2 | TRBV7-9 | . | CASRPPGFERDDGYTF | TGTGCCAGCAGGCCCCCAGGGTTTGAACGGGACGATGGCTACACCTTC
many | TRBJ2-2 | TRBV6-6 | TRBD1 | CASSSDRGAGELFF | TGTGCCAGCAGTTCGGACAGGGGGGCCGGGGAGCTGTTTTTT
many | TRBJ1-1 | TRBV10-3 | . | CAISESRLNTEAFF | TGTGCCATCAGTGAGTCCAGACTGAACACTGAAGCTTTCTTT
many | TRBJ1-1 | TRBV5-1 | . | CASSAPQGRRTEAFF | TGCGCCAGCAGCGCCCCACAGGGAAGGAGGACTGAAGCTTTCTTT
. | TRBJ2-3 | TRBV19 | . | CASSMSRPRDTQYF | TGTGCCAGTAGTATGAGCAGGCCTCGGGATACGCAGTATTTT
many | TRBJ2-4 | TRBV6-5 | . | CASSYGRGNAKNIQYF | TGTGCCAGCAGTTACGGTCGGGGTAACGCCAAAAACATTCAGTACTTC
many | TRBJ2-5 | TRBV5-4 | TRBD2 | CASSVTGLAGGETQYF | TGTGCCAGCAGCGTCACCGGACTAGCGGGAGGAGAGACCCAGTACTTC
many | TRBJ1-2 | TRBV27 | . | CASSFNTPGHGYTF | TGTGCCAGCAGTTTCAATACACCCGGGCATGGCTACACCTTC
many | TRBJ1-2 | TRBV11-3 | . | CASSIRGDLGKTYGYTF | TGTGCCAGCAGCATTCGAGGCGATCTCGGAAAGACCTATGGCTACACCTTC
many | TRBJ2-3 | TRBV29-1 | TRBD2 | CSAGRRKTSGRGDTQYF | TGCAGCGCTGGGAGGAGAAAAACTAGCGGGAGAGGAGATACGCAGTATTTT
many | TRBJ1-4 | TRBV9 | . | CASNPTGTRVEKLFF | TGTGCCAGCAACCCCACCGGGACACGGGTTGAAAAACTGTTTTTT
many | TRBJ2-7 | TRBV29-1 | . | CSVGGRTSSYEQYF | TGCAGCGTAGGGGGGCGGACCAGCTCCTACGAGCAGTACTTC
many | TRBJ2-7 | TRBV5-6 | TRBD2 | CASSWRTSGDYEQYF | TGTGCCAGCAGCTGGCGGACTAGCGGTGACTACGAGCAGTACTTC
many | TRBJ1-2 | TRBV30 | . | CAWSKPLAGRYGYTF | TGTGCCTGGAGTAAGCCCCTCGCAGGGCGCTATGGCTACACCTTC
. | TRBJ1-3 | TRBV4-1 | TRBD1 | CASSRVRDRGNTIYF | TGCGCCAGCAGCCGAGTCCGGGACAGGGGAAACACCATATATTTT
many | TRBJ2-2 | TRBV29-1 | . | CSVVVQENTGELFF | TGCAGCGTTGTAGTACAGGAGAACACCGGGGAGCTGTTTTTT
few | TRBJ1-5 | TRBV5-1 | . | CASSSGGGSVQPQHF | TGCGCCAGCAGCTCGGGCGGGGGATCCGTCCAGCCCCAGCATTTT
many | TRBJ2-7 | TRBV20-1 | TRBD2 | CSARRASGRRSYEQYF | TGCAGTGCTAGAAGGGCTAGCGGGAGACGGTCCTACGAGCAGTACTTC
many | TRBJ2-5 | TRBV6-5 | TRBD1 | CASSAQGSPETQYF | TGTGCCAGCAGTGCACAGGGGAGTCCGGAGACCCAGTACTTC
few | TRBJ1-5 | TRBV20-1 | TRBD1 | CSARADRDQPQHF | TGCAGTGCTAGAGCGGACAGGGATCAGCCCCAGCATTTT
. | TRBJ2-1 | TRBV4-3 | TRBD2 | CASSRGGALRVNEQFF | TGCGCCAGCAGCCGCGGGGGGGCCTTGCGCGTCAATGAGCAGTTCTTC
few | TRBJ1-1 | TRBV9 | TRBD1 | CASSQTGVGNTEAFF | TGTGCCAGCAGCCAGACAGGGGTGGGAAACACTGAAGCTTTCTTT
. | TRBJ2-3 | TRBV19 | . | CASSIAALAADTQYF | TGTGCCAGTAGTATAGCGGCACTAGCAGCAGATACGCAGTATTTT
many | TRBJ1-2 | TRBV3-1 | . | CASSHRATLRKTYGYTF | TGTGCCAGCAGCCACCGGGCCACCCTTCGAAAGACCTATGGCTACACCTTC